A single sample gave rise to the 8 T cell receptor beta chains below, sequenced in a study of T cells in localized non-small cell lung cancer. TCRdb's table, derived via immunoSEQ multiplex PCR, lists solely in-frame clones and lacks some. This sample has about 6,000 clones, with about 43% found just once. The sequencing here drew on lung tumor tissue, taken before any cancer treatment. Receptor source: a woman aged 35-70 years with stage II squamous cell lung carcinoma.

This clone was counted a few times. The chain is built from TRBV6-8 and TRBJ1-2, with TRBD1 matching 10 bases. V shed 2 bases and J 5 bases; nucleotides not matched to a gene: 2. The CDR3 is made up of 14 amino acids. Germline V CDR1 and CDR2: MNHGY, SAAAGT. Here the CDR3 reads CASSYTGQGYGYTF. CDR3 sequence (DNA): TGTGCCAGCAGTTACACGGGACAGGGGTATGGCTACACCTTC.

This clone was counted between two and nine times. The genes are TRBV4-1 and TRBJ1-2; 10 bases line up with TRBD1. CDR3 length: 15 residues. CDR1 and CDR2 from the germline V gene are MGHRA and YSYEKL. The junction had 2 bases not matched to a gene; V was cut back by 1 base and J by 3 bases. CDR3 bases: TGCGCCAGCAGCCAAGCCGGACAGGGGGACTATGGCTACACCTTC. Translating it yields CASSQAGQGDYGYTF.

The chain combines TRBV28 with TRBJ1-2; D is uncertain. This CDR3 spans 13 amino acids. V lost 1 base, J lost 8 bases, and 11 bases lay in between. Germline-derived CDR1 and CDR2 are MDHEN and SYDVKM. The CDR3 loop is CASSLLYGLGYTF. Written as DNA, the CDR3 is TGTGCCAGCAGTTTATTGTACGGCCTGGGCTACACCTTC.

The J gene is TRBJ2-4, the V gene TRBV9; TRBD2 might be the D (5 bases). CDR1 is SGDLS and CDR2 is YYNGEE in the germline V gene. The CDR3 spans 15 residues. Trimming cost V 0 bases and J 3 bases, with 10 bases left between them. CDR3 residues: CASSVDRGLKNIQYF. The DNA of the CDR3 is TGTGCCAGCAGCGTAGATCGGGGTCTCAAAAACATTCAGTACTTC.

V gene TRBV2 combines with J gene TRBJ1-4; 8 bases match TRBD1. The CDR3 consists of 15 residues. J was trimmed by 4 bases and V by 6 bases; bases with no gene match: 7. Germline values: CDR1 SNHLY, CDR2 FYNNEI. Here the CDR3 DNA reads TGTGCCAGCAGGGAGGGACAGGTCCTTAATGAAAAACTGTTTTTT. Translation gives CASREGQVLNEKLFF.

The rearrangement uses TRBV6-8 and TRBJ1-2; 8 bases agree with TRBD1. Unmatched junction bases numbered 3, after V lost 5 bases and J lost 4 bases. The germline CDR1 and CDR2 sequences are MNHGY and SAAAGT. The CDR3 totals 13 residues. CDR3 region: CASSGTGSYGYTF. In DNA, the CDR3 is TGTGCCAGCAGTGGGACAGGCAGCTATGGCTACACCTTC.

This CDR3 is CATSREQGAGNTIYF. The DNA for the CDR3 is TGTGCCACCAGCAGGGAACAGGGGGCTGGAAACACCATATATTTT. The chain employs TRBV15 and TRBJ1-3, with TRBD1 matching over 8 bases. The germline V gene has CDR1 LNHNV and CDR2 YYDKDF (reference sequence). V shed 3 bases, J shed 2 bases, and the junction held 3 bases outside the gene matches. The CDR3 length is 15 residues.

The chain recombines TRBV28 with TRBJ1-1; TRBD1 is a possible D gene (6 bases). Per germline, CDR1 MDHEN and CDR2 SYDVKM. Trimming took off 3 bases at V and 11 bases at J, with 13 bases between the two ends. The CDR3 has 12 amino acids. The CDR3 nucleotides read TGTGCCAGCAGTTTTCCTAGGGGGACGGCTTTCTTT. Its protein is CASSFPRGTAFF.